Sequencing of this TCR beta chain was carried out in a study of T cell responses to AZD1222 COVID-19 vaccine. Produced via immunoSEQ multiplex PCR; TCRdb's table is partial and in-frame only. The sample lists nearly 100,000 clones; about 88% were seen once. Trimming shortened V by 11 bases and J by 2 bases, and 18 bases separated the two germline ends. CDR3 length equals 14 residues. Germline lookup yields CDR1 SGHAT and CDR2 FQNNGV. General study points: Donors were chiefly white British, with a greater number of females, and clonal diversity was perhaps underestimated.

As for this clone: Its antigen is unknown.

The sequenced sample was peripheral blood, obtained on day 0 of AZD1222 vaccination. The sequence came from an adult in good health. J is TRBJ1-2 and V is TRBV11-2; D is ambiguous. The CDR3 DNA reads as TGTGCCGCACCGCGTCCAGGATCCAACTATGGCTACACCTTC. Translation gives CAAPRPGSNYGYTF.